The table lists the clone carrying this T cell receptor beta chain with a few counts. The source of the sample is a study of control samples from healthy donors and cancer patients. Trimming took 3 bases from V and 4 from J, leaving 15 bases between them. CDR1 and CDR2 from the germline V gene are SQVTM and ANQGSEA. The CDR3 loop spans 14 amino acids. The repertoire was sequenced with immunoSEQ multiplex PCR; TCRdb's copy has only in-frame clones and lacks some. The sample lists approximately 100,000 clones; roughly 91% were seen once. The chain joins TRBV29-1 to TRBJ2-5; D possibly corresponds to TRBD2 (5 bases). The clonotype originates from a man aged 25 to 40 in good health. The source material was blood. The CDR3 here is CSVDSGNRGETQYF. As DNA, the CDR3 is TGCAGCGTTGATTCGGGTAACCGGGGAGAGACCCAGTACTTC.